The TCR beta chain described here comes from a study of radiation and T cells in renal cell carcinoma. On the study more broadly: Nephrectomy followed 15 Gy stereotactic body radiation by 4 weeks. Overall study results and limits: No pretreatment tumor biopsies were available for baseline clonotypes. Top tumor clonotypes rose in blood 2 weeks post-radiation, then contracted.

Time point denoted: baseline pretreatment blood. This sample's treatment: 15 Gy SBRT to primary tumor, nephrectomy 4 weeks later. The tumor was a clear cell renal cell carcinoma. Remarks on this clone: Its antigen is undetermined.

V was shortened by 3 bases and J by 11 bases, with 15 bases between the two germline ends. CDR1 and CDR2 (germline): SGHDT, YYEEEE. CDR3 length: 12 residues. TCRdb's table, derived via immunoSEQ multiplex PCR, lists solely in-frame clones and lacks some. In the table there are some 100,000 clones, about 79% of which are singletons. Source: blood, taken from a patient whose treatment included radiotherapy and nephrectomy. This chain joins TRBV5-6 and TRBJ2-7; perhaps TRBD1 as D (5 bases). The TCR comes from a man in his fifties or sixties with renal cell carcinoma. CDR3 coding DNA: TGTGCCAGCAGCTACGTTCAGGGAACGAAGTACTTC. Protein: CASSYVQGTKYF.